The text below deals with one TCR beta chain. Its specificity is unknown. The record originates from a study of T cells expressing NK-cell markers. Study details: Of eight sequenced donors, seven were HCMV-seropositive and one HCMV-seronegative.

The CDR3 loop spans 13 amino acids. Findings and caveats of the study: In a handful of donors, dominant clonotypes made up about 25-60.1% of CD3+CD56-NKG2C+ cells. Clarity on HCMV specificity was lacking for the expanded NKG2C+ T cell clones.

5'RACE template switching with UMIs generated TCR beta cDNA. TCRdb reprocessed the 5' RACE reads; each CDR3 protein has one entry and no DNA is given. The clone table shows about 260,000 distinct CDR3 sequences, with the ten largest holding 4% to 5%. The source is a woman between 18 and 70 years old in good health. Material: blood T cells: a sorted CD56 or NKG2C T cell subset, CD4+ or CD8+ T cells, or bulk PBMC T cells (not recorded which). The rearrangement uses TRBV12-3 or TRBV12-4 and TRBJ2-3; without DNA, the TCRdb call of TRBD1 cannot be checked. The CDR3 spells CASSGGTSNTQYF.